A few counts support the clone carrying this T cell receptor beta chain. Its cognate antigen is unknown. An end of the junction does not agree with germline; a read error may underlie this. Quantitative barcoded 5'-RACE was used to prepare TCR beta libraries. Via MiXCR, TCRdb re-called the 5' RACE reads, giving one row per CDR3 protein. The table includes roughly 300,000 distinct CDR3 sequences, 7% to 9% detected once. The sample comes from a study of CD8 T cells in ankylosing spondylitis. General study findings and limits: Disease-linked clones reportedly showed significant enrichment in matched ankylosing spondylitis synovial fluid. Characteristic of ankylosing spondylitis blood, it appeared, was a TCR beta motif comprising 7 to 9 highly homologous variants.

The CDR3 runs 13 residues. Germline V gene sequence: CDR1 PRHDT, CDR2 FYEKMQ (reference sequence). This rearrangement joins TRBV13 to TRBJ2-7, with 9 bases aligning to TRBD1. The sequence came from a male donor with ankylosing spondylitis. The sequencing sample was made of blood, either unsorted or a sorted T cell fraction (not recorded which). The CDR3 spells CASSAGGTGSPSF. The CDR3 DNA follows: TGTGCCAGCAGCGCAGGAGGGACAGGGAGCCCTTCCTTC.